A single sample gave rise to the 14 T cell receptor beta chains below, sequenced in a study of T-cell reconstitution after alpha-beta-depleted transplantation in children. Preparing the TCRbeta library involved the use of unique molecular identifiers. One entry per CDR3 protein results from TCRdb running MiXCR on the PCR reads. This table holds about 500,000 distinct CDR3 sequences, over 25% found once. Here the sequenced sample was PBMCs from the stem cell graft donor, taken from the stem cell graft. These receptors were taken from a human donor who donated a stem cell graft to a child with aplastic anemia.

The CDR3 reads CASSTRVGTEAFF. The CDR3 region has the DNA TGTGCCAGCAGCACTAGGGTGGGTACTGAAGCTTTCTTT. V usage is TRBV12-3 or TRBV12-4 and J usage is TRBJ1-1, with D unresolved. The CDR3 loop spans 13 amino acids. The ends were cut back, 6 bases at V and 5 bases at J, with 13 bases in the middle.

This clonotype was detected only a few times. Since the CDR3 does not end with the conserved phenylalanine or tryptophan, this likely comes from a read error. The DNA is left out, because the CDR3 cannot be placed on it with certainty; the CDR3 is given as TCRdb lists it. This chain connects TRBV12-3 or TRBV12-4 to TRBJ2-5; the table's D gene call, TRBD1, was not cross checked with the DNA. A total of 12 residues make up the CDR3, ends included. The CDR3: CASSRVGQGIMV.

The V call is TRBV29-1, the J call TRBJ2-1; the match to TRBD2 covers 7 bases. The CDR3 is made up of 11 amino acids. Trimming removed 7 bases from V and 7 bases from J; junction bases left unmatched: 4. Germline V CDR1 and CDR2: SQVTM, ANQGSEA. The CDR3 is CSAAGGNEQFF. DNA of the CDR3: TGCAGCGCCGCCGGGGGGAATGAGCAGTTCTTC.

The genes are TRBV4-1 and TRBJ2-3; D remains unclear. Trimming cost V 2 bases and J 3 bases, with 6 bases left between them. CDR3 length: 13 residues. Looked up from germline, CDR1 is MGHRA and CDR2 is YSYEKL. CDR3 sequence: CASSQPETDTQYF. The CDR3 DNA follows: TGCGCCAGCAGCCAACCTGAAACAGATACGCAGTATTTT.

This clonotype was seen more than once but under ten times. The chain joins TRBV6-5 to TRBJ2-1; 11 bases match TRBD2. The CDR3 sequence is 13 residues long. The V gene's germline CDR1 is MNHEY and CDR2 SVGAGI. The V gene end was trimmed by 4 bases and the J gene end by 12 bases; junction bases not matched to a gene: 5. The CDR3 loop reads CASSSAGTSGQFF. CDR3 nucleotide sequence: TGTGCCAGCAGTTCCGCCGGGACTAGCGGGCAGTTCTTC.

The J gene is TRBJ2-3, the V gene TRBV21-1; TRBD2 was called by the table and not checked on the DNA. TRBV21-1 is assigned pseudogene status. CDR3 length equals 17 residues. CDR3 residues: CASTTPPGLVSTDTQYF. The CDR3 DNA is TGTGCCAGCACGACCCCTCCGGGACTCGTCTCCACAGATACGCAGTATTTT.

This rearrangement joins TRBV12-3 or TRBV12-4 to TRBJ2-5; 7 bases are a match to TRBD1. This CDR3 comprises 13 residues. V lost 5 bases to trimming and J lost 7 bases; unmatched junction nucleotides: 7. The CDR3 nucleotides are TGTGCCAGCAGTCCCTCAGGGGGAAGGACCCAGTACTTC. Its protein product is CASSPSGGRTQYF.

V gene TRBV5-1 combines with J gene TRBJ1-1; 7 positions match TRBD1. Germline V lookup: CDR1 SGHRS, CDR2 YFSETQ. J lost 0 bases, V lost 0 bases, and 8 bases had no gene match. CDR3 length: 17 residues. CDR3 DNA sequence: TGCGCCAGCAGCTTGGGGACGACAGGGTGGGTGAACACTGAAGCTTTCTTT. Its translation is CASSLGTTGWVNTEAFF.

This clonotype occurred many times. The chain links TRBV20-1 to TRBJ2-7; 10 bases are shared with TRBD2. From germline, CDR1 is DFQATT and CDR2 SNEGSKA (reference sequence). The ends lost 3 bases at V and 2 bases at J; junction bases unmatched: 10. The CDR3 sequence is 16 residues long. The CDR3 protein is CSARKKPGLAPYEQYV. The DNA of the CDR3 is TGCAGTGCTAGGAAGAAACCGGGACTAGCGCCCTACGAGCAGTACGTC.

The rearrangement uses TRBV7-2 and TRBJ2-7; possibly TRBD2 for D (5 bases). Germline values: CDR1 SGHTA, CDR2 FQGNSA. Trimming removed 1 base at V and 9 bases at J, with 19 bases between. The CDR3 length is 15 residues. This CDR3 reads CASSLGADSQLGQYV. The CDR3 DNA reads TGTGCCAGCAGCTTAGGGGCGGACTCACAACTGGGGCAGTACGTC.

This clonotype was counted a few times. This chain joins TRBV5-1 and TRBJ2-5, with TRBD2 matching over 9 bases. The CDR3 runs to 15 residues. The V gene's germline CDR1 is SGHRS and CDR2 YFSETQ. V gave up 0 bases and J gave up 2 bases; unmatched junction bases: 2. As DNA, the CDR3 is TGCGCCAGCAGCTTGGCACTAGCGGGTCAAGAGACCCAGTACTTC. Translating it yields CASSLALAGQETQYF.

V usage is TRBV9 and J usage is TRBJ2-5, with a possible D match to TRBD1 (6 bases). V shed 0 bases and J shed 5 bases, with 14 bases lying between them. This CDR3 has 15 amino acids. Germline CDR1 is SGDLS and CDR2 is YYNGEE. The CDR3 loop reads CASSVAAGERETQYF. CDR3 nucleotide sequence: TGTGCCAGCAGCGTAGCGGCAGGGGAGCGGGAGACCCAGTACTTC. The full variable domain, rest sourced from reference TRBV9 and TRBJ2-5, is DSGVTQTPKHLITATGQRVTLRCSPRSGDLSVYWYQQSLDQGLQFLIQYYNGEERAKGNILERFSAQQFPDLHSELNLSSLELGDSALYFCASSVAAGERETQYFGPGTRLLVL.

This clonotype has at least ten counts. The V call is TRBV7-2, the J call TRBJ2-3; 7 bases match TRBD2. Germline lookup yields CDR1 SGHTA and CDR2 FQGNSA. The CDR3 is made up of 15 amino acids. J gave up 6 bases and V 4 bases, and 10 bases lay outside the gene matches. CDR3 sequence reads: CASSYPSGGTDTQYF. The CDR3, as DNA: TGTGCCAGCAGCTACCCCTCCGGGGGGACGGATACGCAGTATTTT. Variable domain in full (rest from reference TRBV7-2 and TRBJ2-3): GAGVSQSPSNKVTEKGKDVELRCDPISGHTALYWYRQSLGQGLEFLIYFQGNSAPDKSGLPSDRFSAERTGGSVSTLTIQRTQQEDSAVYLCASSYPSGGTDTQYFGPGTRLTVL.

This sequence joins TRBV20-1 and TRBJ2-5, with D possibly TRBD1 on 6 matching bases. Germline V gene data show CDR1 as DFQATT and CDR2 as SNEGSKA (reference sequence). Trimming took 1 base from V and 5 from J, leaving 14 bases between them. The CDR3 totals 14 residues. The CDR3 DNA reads TGCAGTGCTAGAGCCGTACAGGGCTTGGAGACCCAGTACTTC. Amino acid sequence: CSARAVQGLETQYF.